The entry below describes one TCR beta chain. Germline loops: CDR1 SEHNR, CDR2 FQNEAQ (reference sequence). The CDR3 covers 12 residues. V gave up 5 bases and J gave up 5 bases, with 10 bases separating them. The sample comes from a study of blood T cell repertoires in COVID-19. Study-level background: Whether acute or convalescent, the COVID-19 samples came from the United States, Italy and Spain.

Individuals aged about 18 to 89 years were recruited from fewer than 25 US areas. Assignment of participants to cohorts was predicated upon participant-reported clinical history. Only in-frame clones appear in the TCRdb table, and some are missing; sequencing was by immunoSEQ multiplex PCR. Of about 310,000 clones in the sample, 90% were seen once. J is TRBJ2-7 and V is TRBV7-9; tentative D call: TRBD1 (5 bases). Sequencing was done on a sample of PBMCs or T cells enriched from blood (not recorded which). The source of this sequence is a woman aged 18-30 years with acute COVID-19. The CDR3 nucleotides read TGTGCCAGCAGCCCAATGGGGCACGAGCAGTACTTC. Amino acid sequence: CASSPMGHEQYF.